This paragraph covers one T cell receptor beta chain sequence. Which antigen it targets is not known. No base quality values were provided; no much bigger clone lies one nucleotide off. Library generation was performed with the immunoSEQ multiplex PCR assay. The multiplex PCR relied on a mix of 60 forward primers for TCR Vbeta segments and 13 reverse primers for TCR Jbeta segments. A multiplex PCR assay on genomic DNA amplified the CDR3 region of rearranged TCR beta genes. The amplified TCR beta libraries were sequenced on the Illumina HiSeq System as 87-base-pair reads. Per the authors' processing: Across the 640 or so repertoires, a later analysis counted approximately 75 million unique TCR beta chains, around 10 million of which were shared by at least two donors. Raw reads were error-corrected and collapsed into unique sequences with a nearest-neighbor algorithm that merged closely related sequences to remove PCR and sequencing errors. To assign V, D and J gene segments, CDR3 sequences were aligned to IMGT reference sequences. For a sequence to be retained, a match of at least six nucleotides to both a V gene segment and a J gene segment was required. Rearrangements were called productive when the CDR3 lacked stop codons and stayed in frame with V and J; all others were non-productive. Following IMGT convention, CDR3 was defined as the stretch from the second conserved V-encoded cysteine to the conserved J-encoded phenylalanine. Sequences without an unambiguous match to a single V gene segment were excluded from the earlier analysis of about 600 of the donors. An earlier analysis of almost 600 of the donors classified V segments as functional when productive rearrangements were above 56.7% and as segregating when the standard deviation between donors was above 5%. A statistical classification framework was developed to diagnose cytomegalovirus status using the catalog of TCR beta chain sequences. V and J gene assignment, in a later analysis, came from comparing TCR nucleotide sequences with IMGT/GENE-DB human TR gene sequences. The TCRdist pipeline was used in a later analysis to assign CDR3 sequences and most-parsimonious VDJ recombination scenarios. In a later analysis, every TCR beta chain was defined by the combination of its CDR3 amino acid sequence and its V-gene family, and reads without a unique V-gene family were dropped. In a later analysis, 550 to 650 highly shared, low-generation-probability nucleotide sequences were removed to address suspected cross-contamination and a sequencing artifact. For each public chain, a later analysis derived a clonal expansion index from normalized ranks of inferred template counts within each repertoire. In a later analysis, generation probabilities were computed using a VDJ recombination model fitted to out-of-frame rearrangements, and the results were checked against IGoR. A later analysis scored TCR-TCR, TCR-HLA and TCR-CMV co-occurrence with hypergeometric tests, applying a repertoire-size bias correction to TCR pairs. To estimate false discovery rates, a later analysis permuted the HLA or CMV assignments 20 times. In a later analysis, co-occurring TCRs were grouped using DBSCAN, with TCRdist sequence similarity added in when clustering inside HLA-allele-positive subsets. Repertoires with fewer than 30,000 or more than 120,000 public chains were left out of co-occurrence clustering, as were a handful of repertoires with anomalous nucleotide sharing. TCRdb limited this immuneACCESS table to in-frame rearrangements with V and J called. A share of clones is missing; checked studies link under half to unresolved V genes, and the rest is unexplained. V and J calls plus clone size are reproduced from that table; the DNA served to infer D and trimming. For this sample the table gives 100,000 or so clones, of which about 15% were detected only once. The ten top clones hold 0.83% of the sample.

The germline V gene provides CDR1 SGDLS and CDR2 YYNGEE. Germline trimming: 3 bases from V, 6 bases from J; junction bases outside gene matches: 1. The CDR3, cysteine through phenylalanine, is 15 amino acids long. CDR3 DNA is the only sequence kept; it has 45 bases, read in frame from the first base. The cohort was made up of roughly 670 healthy bone marrow donors. At the time of sampling, all cohort members were nominally healthy, though unrecorded immune exposures were likely present. The donor was CMV seronegative and belonged to the group of 352 seronegative cohort members. A peripheral blood sample was collected from each donor, and TCR beta sequencing was performed on peripheral blood mononuclear cells. The Qiagen DNeasy Blood Extraction Kit was used to extract genomic DNA from the blood cell samples. The data are from a study of cytomegalovirus exposure and HLA in healthy donors (dated by TCRdb to about 2017). Turning to the overall study: An earlier analysis of some 550 of the donors reported 276 Gb of sequence data and more than 90 million unique TCR beta sequences from about 179 million T cells. The study was designed to test whether signatures of past pathogen exposure could be identified by cataloging public T cell receptors. All discovery cohort repertoires had been generated using a single sequencing platform. Rather than using new phenotypic data, the later analysis identified candidate immune exposures from TCR beta sequences and from how often those sequences occurred across donors. HLA typing covered class I and class II loci at four-digit resolution. Four to six DR-DQ haplotypes were handled as single units for association and clustering, since linkage in the cohort was strong. The study combined high-throughput TCR immunosequencing, statistical association of individual TCRs with disease status, and machine learning to predict cytomegalovirus infection status. An early release covering about 600 HLA-typed donors comprised approximately 300 gigabases of sequencing data and tens of millions of unique TCR sequences. Alongside the repertoire data, information on donor age, sex, ethnicity and CMV serostatus was compiled. In a later genetic analysis, genome-wide SNP genotypes for about three fifths of the roughly 670 donors were used, and that subset was treated as a discovery cohort. A later analysis re-examined previously published TCR beta repertoires from over 500 donors and added high-resolution HLA genotyping to investigate patterns of TCR occurrence. Typing coverage varied by locus: roughly 629-640 donors for A, B, C, DRB1 and DQB1; roughly 500 for DQA1; about 590 for DPA1; 450 to 480 for DPB1. The study used immunosequencing to profile the T cell repertoires of some 600 subjects and linked those repertoires to cytomegalovirus serostatus. Of the roughly 400 genotyped donors, 70% to 90% were placed in the genetic ancestry cluster associated with self-reported Caucasian donors. Across some 400 genotyped donors of the cohort, an average of roughly 250,000 unique TCR beta nucleotide sequences per donor were sequenced, and roughly 18% of those sequences were non-productive. Besides the first cohort of hundreds of subjects, a separate validation cohort made up of roughly 120 different subjects was used. An earlier analysis of around 540 of the donors applied high-throughput TCR beta sequencing to assess whether each TCR beta V gene segment acted as functional or pseudogenic. The investigation overall reported the following: In the study, about 150 TCR beta chains were listed as associated with cytomegalovirus. When HLA alleles, especially DR and DQ, strongly co-occurred, attributing TCR associations to individual alleles was difficult. A further reported finding was that TCR beta sequences accurately predicted the HLA-A and HLA-B alleles for most subjects in the first cohort. V-gene and J-gene trimming of TCR beta chains was associated with a missense DCLRE1C variant in a later genetic analysis, and the association was replicated in an independent cohort. A later analysis found that most CMV-associated TCR beta chains appeared HLA-restricted, with HLA associations seemingly driven largely by CMV exposure. A cluster of highly shared sequence variants was judged likely to be a technical artifact of the sequencing pipeline. In a later analysis, several top co-occurrence clusters were reported to appear linked to parvovirus B19, influenza, CMV and Epstein-Barr virus. Most TCR sequences were seen in very few donors, while some public TCRs were found in many individuals. Some IMGT-functional V segments, including TRBV6-2 and TRBV6-3, could not be told apart with the 87-base-pair reads, so those segments were excluded. Specific HLA alleles were associated with around 18,000 TCR beta sequences at a false discovery rate of 0.05 in a later analysis. According to the authors, the approach could potentially be generalized to other disease states and immunological phenotypes. In a later genetic analysis, fewer N-insertions in productive TCRs were reported among donors in an Asian-associated ancestry cluster than the approximately 710-donor mean. An earlier analysis of some 560 of the donors showed that most TCR beta V segments appeared in productive rearrangements either about 87% or about 30% of the time, which broadly matched IMGT annotations. Presence/absence analyses assumed roughly uniform sequencing depth across donors, an assumption that may not hold. In both the original and validation cohorts, the classifier was reported to diagnose cytomegalovirus status with high specificity and sensitivity. A few of the identified cytomegalovirus-associated TCR beta chains were confirmed in vitro to be specific for cytomegalovirus antigens. In a later analysis, HLA-associated TCR beta chains showed more clonal expansion and lower generation probabilities than non-associated chains that were equally common. CMV serostatus was the only immune exposure information available for the cohort. In a later analysis, the rate of TCR association differed among HLA loci, with DRB1 alleles having the most associated TCRs and HLA-C alleles having the fewest. Because counts were too low, some 17 rarely observed V segments, including chromosome 9 orphons, were left out of the earlier analysis of approximately 580 of the donors. The cohort was sequenced for TCR beta chains only, and without alpha or paired-chain data the features that could be detected were limited. HLA typing was unavailable for some donors at each locus, so association tests used only the typed subset. Linkage disequilibrium might explain the correlated functional status among segregating V segments, but an unknown experimental factor could not be ruled out.

This chain is built from TRBV9 and TRBJ2-1, with 15 middle bases fitting TRBD2. This TCR was recovered from a female donor in good health and CMV-seronegative. The sample taken for sequencing was PBMCs. CDR3 reads: CASSGTSGRANEQFF. The nucleotide sequence reads as follows: TGTGCCAGCAGCGGGACTAGCGGGAGGGCCAATGAGCAGTTCTTC. This CDR3, with the reference TRBV9 and TRBJ2-1 proteins standing in past its ends, gives the full variable domain DSGVTQTPKHLITATGQRVTLRCSPRSGDLSVYWYQQSLDQGLQFLIQYYNGEERAKGNILERFSAQQFPDLHSELNLSSLELGDSALYFCASSGTSGRANEQFFGPGTRLTVL.